This T cell receptor beta chain came from a study of OX40 agonist ivuxolimab in advanced cancers. The wider study: Under the entry rules, prior anti-PD-1, anti-PD-L1 or anti-CTLA-4 therapy was allowed, and 40% had some. Whole-study results and caveats: At 0.1 to 3.0 mg/kg and by week 6, CD4+ and CD8+ T cells in the blood had expanded clonally. It was not determined which antigens were specifically recognized by the peripheral T cells that had undergone clonal expansion. Patients who responded partially at 0.1-3.0 mg/kg showed clonal expansion ranking among the lowest.

Sequenced by immunoSEQ multiplex PCR; TCRdb stores in-frame clones only, minus some. The sample has tens of thousands of clones, less than 95% seen once. In regard to this clone: Its matching antigen is unknown.

The TCR comes from an adult with an advanced solid tumor such as melanoma, head and neck, liver or kidney cancer. The source was CD4+ or CD8+ T cells sorted from blood, collected in a trial of the OX40 agonist ivuxolimab.

The CDR3 sequence is CASSQDGRGPNQETQYF. DNA of the CDR3: TGCGCCAGCAGCCAAGATGGGAGGGGGCCAAACCAAGAGACCCAGTACTTC. The chain couples TRBV4-3 to TRBJ2-5; possibly TRBD1 or TRBD2 for D (7 bases each). The CDR3 length is 17 residues. The V and J ends lost 0 bases and 0 bases respectively, with 14 bases between them. Germline assignment: CDR1 LGHNA and CDR2 YSLEER.